This TCR beta chain was observed in a study of cytomegalovirus exposure and HLA in healthy donors. General study findings and limits: Later, TCR association rates were found to vary by HLA locus, highest for DRB1 and lowest for HLA-C.

On this clone itself: Its target is unknown.

13 Jbeta primers and 60 Vbeta primers were used for the PCR. Assay: immunoSEQ multiplex PCR; the TCRdb copy retains only in-frame clones and omits some. The sample carries approximately 120,000 clones, about 76% recorded once. This CDR3 region has 11 residues. CDR1 and CDR2 (germline): MGHDK, SYGVNS. V was shortened by 5 bases and J by 7 bases, with 9 bases between the two germline ends. The chain is built from TRBV25-1 and TRBJ2-7; D is undetermined. Sequenced material: PBMCs. This TCR was recovered from a man in his forties or fifties in good health and CMV-seronegative. CDR3 coding DNA: TGTGCCAGCAGTCTATCCACGGAGCAGTACTTC. The encoded protein is CASSLSTEQYF.